This TCR beta chain was obtained from a study of cytomegalovirus exposure and HLA in healthy donors. Study details: Approximately 83 million unique TCRs from HLA-typed donors were held in an early data release.

The ends lost 3 bases at V and 4 bases at J; junction bases unmatched: 9. Germline V gene sequence: CDR1 KGHSH, CDR2 LQKENI. The CDR3 loop spans 18 amino acids. Use of 60 Vbeta and 13 Jbeta primers characterized the PCR. The assay was immunoSEQ multiplex PCR, and TCRdb's table has in-frame clones only and misses some. This table holds over 100,000 clones, about four fifths found once. Study results and caveats: Later analysis found that TCR beta chains associated with HLA were more clonally expanded than other, equally common chains. What a later analysis reportedly showed was that an Asian-associated ancestry cluster had fewer N-insertions than the 666-donor mean. As a later analysis showed, a missense DCLRE1C variant was linked to trimming of TCR beta V- and J-genes.

This clone occurred a few times. Its antigen is unidentified. Specimen: PBMCs. This chain connects TRBV18 to TRBJ2-3; 14 nucleotides align to TRBD2. The clonotype originates from a man aged 25-45 years in good health and CMV-seronegative. CDR3 amino acids: CASSPYTGTSGRPDTQYF. The CDR3 DNA reads as TGTGCCAGCTCACCTTATACCGGGACTAGCGGGAGACCAGATACGCAGTATTTT.